The 30 T cell receptor beta chains below all came from one sample that was sequenced in a study of cytomegalovirus exposure and HLA in healthy donors. The PCR made use of 60 Vbeta and 13 Jbeta primers. Method: immunoSEQ multiplex PCR; TCRdb's copy keeps in-frame clones and lacks some. Among under 95,000 clones listed, roughly 78% were seen once. Input material: PBMCs. Every receptor here comes from a middle-aged woman in good health and CMV-seropositive.

The V call is TRBV5-6, the J call TRBJ2-7, with TRBD1 matching over 7 bases. Trimming took 1 base from V and 10 from J; bases not matched to a gene: 8. This CDR3 is built from 13 residues. CDR1 is SGHDT, CDR2 YYEEEE, per germline. The CDR3, as DNA: TGTGCCAGCAGCTTGTCTGACAGGGTCAAACAGTACTTC. Its protein is CASSLSDRVKQYF. Supplemented by reference TRBV5-6 and TRBJ2-7, the full variable domain reads DAGVTQSPTHLIKTRGQQVTLRCSPKSGHDTVSWYQQALGQGPQFIFQYYEEEERQRGNFPDRFSGHQFPNYSSELNVNALLLGDSALYLCASSLSDRVKQYFGPGTRLTVT.

V gene TRBV6-6 combines with J gene TRBJ2-5; D is uncertain. Germline lookup yields CDR1 MNHNY and CDR2 SVGAGI (reference sequence). Trimming took off 0 bases at V and 5 bases at J, with 13 bases between the two ends. The CDR3 is 15 amino acids. The CDR3 sequence is CASSYSSLPGETQYF. In nucleotides, the CDR3 is TGTGCCAGCAGTTACTCGAGTCTGCCGGGTGAGACCCAGTACTTC.

The chain employs TRBV6-5 and TRBJ2-1, with 9 positions matching TRBD1. Germline trimming cut 4 bases from V and 14 bases from J; bases unmatched to any gene: 15. The germline V gene has CDR1 MNHEY and CDR2 SVGAGI. CDR3 size: 15 residues. CDR3 amino acids: CASSSGQGPPRTEFF. For the CDR3, the DNA is TGTGCCAGCAGTTCAGGACAGGGGCCTCCCCGGACGGAGTTCTTC.

This rearrangement joins TRBV25-1 to TRBJ1-2, with D unresolved. Germline V gene lookup returns CDR1 MGHDK and CDR2 SYGVNS. The CDR3 is 13 residues long. Trimming removed 5 bases at V and 2 bases at J, with 9 bases between. CDR3 sequence: CASSPGGNYGYTF. The CDR3 DNA reads as TGTGCCAGCAGTCCGGGCGGGAACTATGGCTACACCTTC.

The rearrangement uses TRBV9 and TRBJ1-5; D remains ambiguous. Looked up from germline, CDR1 is SGDLS and CDR2 is YYNGEE. The ends were cut back, 2 bases at V and 1 base at J, with 7 bases in the middle. The CDR3 length is 14 residues. The DNA of the CDR3 is TGTGCCAGCAGCGTCGACGGGAGCAATCAGCCCCAGCATTTT. It specifies CASSVDGSNQPQHF.

This clone has just a few counts. DNA for the CDR3: TGCGCCAGCAGCTTAAGCGCTACTAATGAAAAACTGTTTTTT. The encoded protein is CASSLSATNEKLFF. The chain employs TRBV5-1 and TRBJ1-4; D gene uncertain. Trimming took off 2 bases at V and 2 bases at J, with 7 bases between the two ends. The germline V gene encodes CDR1 SGHRS and CDR2 YFSETQ. The CDR3 runs 14 residues.

This clone has just one count. The genes are TRBV6-5 and TRBJ2-7; 12 bases align to TRBD1. This CDR3 region has 13 residues. The germline CDR1 and CDR2 sequences are MNHEY and SVGAGI. The CDR3 reads CTTGTGGAYEQYF. CDR3 DNA sequence: TGTACCACCGGGACAGGGGGCGCTTACGAGCAGTACTTC.

This chain joins TRBV4-2 and TRBJ1-1, with a weak D call TRBD1 (5 bases). This CDR3 has 15 residues. Germline-derived CDR1 and CDR2 are LGHNA and YNFKEQ. V lost 1 base and J lost 6, with 15 bases in between. The CDR3 reads CASSQAIGVVAEAFF. The CDR3 region has the DNA TGTGCCAGCAGCCAAGCTATAGGGGTTGTCGCTGAAGCTTTCTTT.

This chain uses TRBV4-2 with TRBJ1-5; weak D call: TRBD1 (5 bases). Germline CDR1 is LGHNA and CDR2 is YNFKEQ. The CDR3 length is 15 residues. V was cut by 0 bases and J by 3 bases, with 9 bases left in between. In nucleotides, the CDR3 is TGTGCCAGCAGCCAAGATGACAGCCTCAATCAGCCCCAGCATTTT. It specifies CASSQDDSLNQPQHF.

V usage is TRBV7-6 and J usage is TRBJ1-1; 7 nucleotides align to TRBD1. In germline, CDR1 is SGHVS, CDR2 FNYEAQ. The CDR3 runs 15 residues. Unmatched junction bases numbered 10, after V lost 5 bases and J lost 4 bases. CDR3 sequence (DNA): TGTGCCAGCAGCCCGGAACTTACAGGGGTCACTGAAGCTTTCTTT. Protein: CASSPELTGVTEAFF.

The rearrangement links TRBV5-4 to TRBJ2-5; possibly TRBD1 for D (5 bases). The J call is uncertain, as TRBJ2-7 better fits the DNA end. Per germline, CDR1 SGHNT and CDR2 YYREEE (reference sequence). The CDR3 loop spans 13 amino acids. The CDR3 sequence: CASSQGPGNEQYF. The DNA for the CDR3 is TGTGCCAGCAGCCAGGGCCCAGGGAACGAGCAGTACTTC.

This sequence joins TRBV27 and TRBJ2-2; D may be TRBD1 (6 bases). CDR1 is MNHEY and CDR2 is SMNVEV in the germline V gene (reference sequence). This CDR3 comprises 17 residues. With 1 base removed from V and 6 bases from J, the gap between germline ends came to 18 bases. The CDR3 sequence: CASSLYSLGAQAGELFF. The CDR3 nucleotides are TGTGCCAGCAGTTTATATAGTTTGGGGGCGCAGGCCGGGGAGCTGTTTTTT.

The chain's CDR3 is CASSLDVGGDQPQHF. The CDR3 DNA reads TGTGCCAGCTCACTAGACGTAGGGGGCGATCAGCCCCAGCATTTT. V gene TRBV18 combines with J gene TRBJ1-5; TRBD1 agrees at 7 bases. Germline V CDR1 and CDR2: KGHSH, LQKENI. V lost 4 bases and J lost 5; bases outside the gene matches: 8. This CDR3 region has 15 residues.

The chain combines TRBV6-1 with TRBJ1-2; possibly TRBD1 for D (5 bases). This CDR3 is 13 amino acids long. Germline CDR1 and CDR2: MNHNS and SASEGT. Trimming took off 4 bases at V and 4 bases at J, with 10 bases between the two ends. This CDR3 reads CASSADTSYGYTF. As DNA, the CDR3 is TGTGCCAGCAGTGCGGACACGTCCTATGGCTACACCTTC.

V gene TRBV5-6 combines with J gene TRBJ1-1; TRBD1 might be the D (5 bases). V gave up 3 bases and J gave up 3 bases, with 12 bases separating them. The CDR3 contains 14 residues. Germline CDR1 and CDR2: SGHDT and YYEEEE. CDR3 amino acids: CASSYGGIDTEAFF. DNA for the CDR3: TGTGCCAGCAGCTACGGGGGGATTGACACTGAAGCTTTCTTT. The full variable domain, in which reference TRBV5-6 and TRBJ1-1 provide the parts outside the CDR3, is DAGVTQSPTHLIKTRGQQVTLRCSPKSGHDTVSWYQQALGQGPQFIFQYYEEEERQRGNFPDRFSGHQFPNYSSELNVNALLLGDSALYLCASSYGGIDTEAFFGQGTRLTVV.

The chain uses TRBV29-1 and TRBJ1-1; maybe TRBD1 (5 bases). The V gene's germline CDR1 is SQVTM and CDR2 ANQGSEA. The CDR3 runs 16 residues. Trimming shortened V by 7 bases and J by 5 bases, and 26 bases separated the two germline ends. This chain's CDR3 is CSANYGRGHMVTEAFF. CDR3 bases: TGCAGCGCCAACTACGGAAGAGGACATATGGTGACTGAAGCTTTCTTT.

The chain joins TRBV11-2 to TRBJ2-5; unclear D gene. TRBJ2-7 explains the end of the DNA better; the J call may be wrong. This CDR3 has 12 amino acids. Germline CDR1 is SGHAT and CDR2 is FQNNGV. Here the CDR3 reads CASSLEVHEQYF. The CDR3 nucleotides read TGTGCCAGCAGCTTAGAAGTCCACGAGCAGTACTTC.

The CDR3 spells CASSEQPRLAGSTDTQYF. The CDR3 nucleotides are TGTGCCAGCAGTGAACAGCCGAGACTAGCGGGGAGCACAGATACGCAGTATTTT. This chain links TRBV6-1 with TRBJ2-3; 11 nucleotides match TRBD2. V was clipped by 2 bases and J by 0 bases; unmatched bases: 7. There are 18 residues in the CDR3. Germline V gives CDR1 MNHNS, CDR2 SASEGT.

This rearrangement joins TRBV2 to TRBJ2-1, with 7 positions matching TRBD1. The germline CDR1 and CDR2 sequences are SNHLY and FYNNEI. This CDR3 has 16 amino acids. Losses at the gene ends were 7 bases for V and 3 bases for J; bases not matched to a gene: 12. The CDR3 loop reads CASILQGSLIYNEQFF. CDR3 DNA sequence: TGTGCCAGCATCTTACAGGGGTCGCTGATCTACAATGAGCAGTTCTTC.

This chain uses TRBV5-1 with TRBJ2-6, with TRBD1 as a possible D gene (7 bases). CDR3 length equals 16 residues. Germline V gives CDR1 SGHRS, CDR2 YFSETQ. V lost 0 bases and J lost 3, with 10 bases in between. This CDR3 reads CASSLDRGGGANVLTF. CDR3 nucleotides: TGCGCCAGCAGCTTGGACAGGGGAGGTGGGGCCAACGTCCTGACTTTC.

The chain is built from TRBV7-9 and TRBJ1-6, with 11 positions matching TRBD1. The germline V gene has CDR1 SEHNR and CDR2 FQNEAQ (reference sequence). The CDR3 consists of 15 residues. The V gene end was trimmed by 7 bases and the J gene end by 8 bases; junction bases not matched to a gene: 7. CDR3 DNA: TGTGCCAGCACCCCCGGGGACAGGGGGGATTCACCCCTCCACTTT. Amino acids: CASTPGDRGDSPLHF.

There are a few counts of this clone. This chain connects TRBV7-3 to TRBJ2-3, with unresolved D. The CDR3 totals 15 residues. Trimming cost V 5 bases and J 3 bases, with 15 bases left between them. Per germline, CDR1 SGHTA and CDR2 FQGTGA. The CDR3 reads CASSTQSTGTDTQYF. CDR3 DNA sequence: TGTGCCAGCAGCACCCAATCGACTGGAACAGATACGCAGTATTTT. The full variable domain, in which reference TRBV7-3 and TRBJ2-3 provide the parts outside the CDR3, is GAGVSQTPSNKVTEKGKYVELRCDPISGHTALYWYRQSLGQGPEFLIYFQGTGAADDSGLPNDRFFAVRPEGSVSTLKIQRTERGDSAVYLCASSTQSTGTDTQYFGPGTRLTVL.

The chain recombines TRBV14 with TRBJ1-6; D is uncertain. The CDR3 runs 13 residues. CDR1 is SGHDN and CDR2 is FVKESK in the germline V gene. Trimming removed 1 base from V and 10 bases from J, with 8 bases in between. The CDR3 reads CASSQVLESPLHF. The CDR3 DNA reads as TGTGCCAGCAGCCAAGTTCTAGAATCACCCCTCCACTTT.

With regard to this clone: Mismatch with germline at one junction end may stem from a read error. At the DNA level, this CDR3 is encoded by other sequences in the same sample as well. The rearrangement joins TRBV7-9 to TRBJ1-3, with D uncertain. The CDR3 is 14 residues long. Germline loops: CDR1 SEHNR, CDR2 FQNEAQ (reference sequence). CDR3 DNA: TGTGCCAGCAGCTTTGGGCCCATCGGAAATACCATATATTTT. Amino acid sequence: CASSFGPIGNTIYF. The whole variable domain, remainder taken from reference TRBV7-9 and TRBJ1-3, is DTGVSQNPRHKITKRGQNVTFRCDPISEHNRLYWYRQTLGQGPEFLTYFQNEAQLEKSRLLSDRFSAERPKGSFSTLEIQRTEQGDSAMYLCASSFGPIGNTIYFGEGSWLTVV.

The chain uses TRBV30 and TRBJ1-3; D may be TRBD1 (5 bases). The V gene's germline CDR1 is GTSNPN and CDR2 SVGIG (reference sequence). CDR3 size: 14 residues. Trimming pared 0 bases from V and 4 bases from J, leaving 10 bases between. The CDR3 region is CAWSVGNRGNTIYF. CDR3 coding DNA: TGTGCCTGGAGTGTTGGGAACAGGGGAAACACCATATATTTT.

The CDR3 DNA follows: TGCGCCAGCAGCTTAAACAGGGGGGAGACTGAAGCTTTCTTT. As protein: CASSLNRGETEAFF. The chain carries TRBV5-1 and TRBJ1-1; 8 nucleotides match TRBD1. The CDR3 runs 14 residues. V lost 2 bases and J lost 5; bases outside the gene matches: 5. Germline V gives CDR1 SGHRS, CDR2 YFSETQ.

V gene TRBV11-3 combines with J gene TRBJ1-6; no firm D call. CDR3 size: 13 residues. Germline V gene data show CDR1 as SGHNT and CDR2 as YENEEA. V lost 4 bases and J 7 bases, leaving 8 bases between the germline ends. As DNA, the CDR3 is TGTGCCAGCAGCTCACAACAGAATTCACCCCTCCACTTT. Its protein is CASSSQQNSPLHF.

The rearrangement links TRBV18 to TRBJ1-4; D is uncertain. Per the germline V gene, CDR1 is KGHSH and CDR2 is LQKENI. The CDR3 is made up of 12 amino acids. V was clipped by 6 bases and J by 3 bases, with 5 bases between them. CDR3 residues: CASSGANEKLFF. The CDR3, as DNA: TGTGCCAGCTCGGGAGCTAATGAAAAACTGTTTTTT.

The gene calls are TRBV29-1 and TRBJ1-2, with 7 bases lining up with TRBD1. Germline-derived CDR1 and CDR2 are SQVTM and ANQGSEA. V trimming: 3 bases; J trimming: 6 bases; junction bases outside the gene matches: 4. There are 12 residues in the CDR3. The CDR3 nucleotides are TGCAGCGTTGATACAGGGGTACATGGCTACACCTTC. Its translation is CSVDTGVHGYTF.

The J gene is TRBJ2-1, the V gene TRBV27, with D maybe TRBD2 (5 bases). The CDR3 is 13 residues long. The germline V gene encodes CDR1 MNHEY and CDR2 SMNVEV (reference sequence). V was clipped by 5 bases and J by 2 bases, with 7 bases between them. This CDR3 reads CASSKLAYNEQFF. CDR3 DNA sequence: TGTGCCAGCAGTAAACTAGCCTACAATGAGCAGTTCTTC.